Listed here is a single T cell receptor beta chain. This receptor's antigen is unknown. No qualities accompany the bases; no much larger clone lies one base away. Explained via the paper, the treatment or condition label denotes: in vitro stimulation with specific CMV peptide epitopes to enrich CMV-specific T cells. The reads were generated on an Illumina HiSeq 1500. In TCRdb, the public reads were trimmed at Q25 with fastp and aligned with MiXCR, with productive beta chains retained. Each CDR3 protein appears once, grouped with its most common genes and DNA. The sample profile shows 140,000 to 150,000 distinct CDR3 sequences; roughly 32% of them were found once. 52% of the sample rests with the top ten. Germline trimming: 5 bases from V, 5 bases from J; junction bases outside gene matches: 9. From cysteine to phenylalanine, the CDR3 is 14 amino acids long. Just CDR3 DNA is preserved here, 42 bases in frame from base 1. CDR1 and CDR2 are drawn from the germline V gene: SGHTA, FQGNSA.

This entry is derived from a study of T cell repertoires in cytomegalovirus infection (dated by TCRdb to about 2019). About the full investigation: Recently identified HLA-C-restricted CMV epitopes, whose presentation resists viral immunomodulation, were targeted by peptide stimulations together with well-studied HLA-B-restricted epitopes. Donor HLA type was relevant to the analysis, as public TCR beta signatures indicated carriage of CMV infection together with the matching HLA type. Broad study findings and their caveats: Cumulative frequency of public TCR beta family members discriminated carriers of CMV infection plus the relevant HLA type in this cohort and an independent 352-donor cohort. The ex vivo response was dominated by HLA-C-restricted CMV-specific TCR beta clonotypes, and the single most frequent clonotype in two of eight donors was supplied by these HLA-C-restricted clonotypes.

The sample was CD8+ T cells from cultured PBMCs, taken from culture after CMV antigen stimulation. This TCR was recovered from a human donor in good health (CMV status not recorded). Some clones in this sample may be carry-over from other donors' samples. The chain is assembled from TRBV7-2 and TRBJ2-7, with 7 middle bases fitting TRBD1. The CDR3 region: CASSPPDREDEQYF. The DNA reads as follows: TGTGCCAGCAGCCCACCCGACAGGGAAGACGAGCAGTACTTC.